The rows below give T cell receptor beta chains drawn from one sample of a study of tumor-infiltrating lymphocytes in primary liver carcinoma. MiXCR was run by TCRdb on the multiplex PCR reads, yielding one entry per CDR3 protein. The sample consists of 90,000 to 140,000 distinct CDR3 sequences, 80% to 85% of them appearing once. Source material: liver tumor tissue from sampling region 3. All receptors derive from a man aged 40-55 years with primary liver carcinoma and hepatitis B virus infection. CDR3s include the opening cysteine and the closing phenylalanine or tryptophan. A D gene is named only where the DNA matches it firmly. Clone size is given for some rows only: seen once, a few or many times, or a class if the clone is expanded.

>.|TRBV6-1|TRBJ2-3|TRBD1
TGTGCCGCAGCCCCCACAGGGGCAATGACAGGTACGCAGTATTTT
CAAAPTGAMTGTQYF
>.|TRBV6-1|TRBJ2-6|TRBD1
TGTGCCGGTACCGGGACAGGGGGTGCGGGGGCCAACATCCTGACTTTC
CAGTGTGGAGANILTF
>few|TRBV6-1|TRBJ2-6|.
TGTGCCAGCAGAACCAGCCCCAATTATGGGGCCAACGTCCTGACTTTC
CASRTSPNYGANVLTF
>.|TRBV11-2|TRBJ2-2|.
TGTGCCAGTGGCTTAGATCATCGGGGTAGGGACACCGGGGAACTGTTTTTT
CASGLDHRGRDTGELFF
>.|TRBV12-3/TRBV12-4|TRBJ2-1|.
TGTGCCAGCAGTCCTTTCCCACACCCCGAGCAGTTCTTC
CASSPFPHPEQFF
>many|TRBV2|TRBJ2-1|TRBD2
TGTGCCAGCAGGTCCCGACTAGCGGGAAACAATGAGCAGTTCTTC
CASRSRLAGNNEQFF
>.|TRBV12-3/TRBV12-4|TRBJ2-2|.
TGTGCCAGCAGTTTAGCGGACTACATCGGGGAGCTGTTGTTT
CASSLADYIGELLF
>.|TRBV11-2|TRBJ2-2|.
TGTGCCAGCAGCCATGACCGGGAGAGGGCCGGGGAGCTGTTTTTT
CASSHDRERAGELFF
>.|TRBV6-6|TRBJ1-4|TRBD1
TGTACCAGCAGTATTAGGACAGGGGGCGATGAAAAACTGTTTTTT
CTSSIRTGGDEKLFF
>once|TRBV4-2|TRBJ2-1|.
TGTGCCAGCAGCCAACTTAGCAGGCTCTCTTACAATCAGCAGTTCTTC
CASSQLSRLSYNQQFF
>many|TRBV2|TRBJ2-7|TRBD1
TGTGCCAGCAGTGAGAGTAGACAGGGTCTCTTCGGCGAGCAGTACTTC
CASSESRQGLFGEQYF
>once|TRBV11-1|TRBJ2-3|.
TGTGCCAGCAGGTCTGGGGGAAGTTCTGTTGGGGCCCGCACAGATACGCAGTATTTT
CASRSGGSSVGARTDTQYF
>many|TRBV11-2|TRBJ2-7|.
TGTGCCAGCAGCCCCTCAAATGGGGTGGGCGAGCAGTACTTC
CASSPSNGVGEQYF
>once|TRBV4-2|TRBJ2-3|TRBD2
TGTGCTAGCAGCCAAGATTTGGGGACTAGGGGCGGTACACAGAATTTT
CASSQDLGTRGGTQNF
>few|TRBV7-2|TRBJ2-1|TRBD2
TGTGCCAGCAGCCAATTGGGGAGGGCCTTGGGCAATGAGCAGTTCTTC
CASSQLGRALGNEQFF
>.|TRBV4-1|TRBJ2-7|.
TGCGCCAACAGCCAAGTGGGGCCCAACTCATACGGGCAGTACTTC
CANSQVGPNSYGQYF
>.|TRBV6-4|TRBJ2-3|TRBD2
TGTACCAGCAATGCCGTAGCGGGAGGGAGCACAGATACGCAGTATTTT
CTSNAVAGGSTDTQYF
>.|TRBV6-2/TRBV6-3|TRBJ2-5|TRBD2
TGTGCCAGCACTGGACTAGCGAGAGAGGAAGAGACCCGGTACTTC
CASTGLAREEETRYF
>.|TRBV5-1|TRBJ1-4|.
TGCGCCAGTAGCTTGGAAGGCCGACCGAATGAAAAACTGTTTTTT
CASSLEGRPNEKLFF
>once|TRBV14|TRBJ2-1|TRBD1
TGTGCCTGCAGCCAAGAGGGTCAGGGGACAGGGTACAATGAACAATTCTTC
CACSQEGQGTGYNEQFF
>many|TRBV6-1|TRBJ2-3|.
TGTGCCAGCAGTGAAGTAAAGGGATGGGATACGCAGTATTTT
CASSEVKGWDTQYF
>once|TRBV5-5|TRBJ1-1|.
TGTGCCAGCAGCTTGCTCGGGACAAGGGGTACTGAAGCTTTCTTT
CASSLLGTRGTEAFF
>few|TRBV20-1|TRBJ1-5|.
TGCAGTGCTAACCCACAGCTTAGCAATCAGCCCCAGCATTTT
CSANPQLSNQPQHF
>.|TRBV14|TRBJ2-7|.
TGTGCCAGCAGCCAGGTCGATAGTTACGAGCTATACTTC
CASSQVDSYELYF
>.|TRBV5-4|TRBJ2-7|.
TGTGCCAGCAGCTTGATCGGGACCCACGAGCAGTACTTC
CASSLIGTHEQYF
>.|TRBV7-8|TRBJ2-3|.
TGTGCCAGGAGCATTAGCGGATACACGGATACGCAGTATTTT
CARSISGYTDTQYF
>.|TRBV12-3/TRBV12-4|TRBJ1-4|.
TGTGCCAGCAGTCTCCTTAGTGATGAACAACTGTTTTTT
CASSLLSDEQLFF
>.|TRBV29-1|TRBJ2-5|.
TGTGGCGTCGAGGGGCTAGAGGGGGGGCAGACCCAGTACTTC
CGVEGLEGGQTQYF
>.|TRBV28|TRBJ1-5|TRBD1
TGTGCCAGCAGTCAGGGGGGCCTGCCACAGCATTTT
CASSQGGLPQHF
>.|TRBV6-1|TRBJ2-2|.
TGTGCCATAGGGTGGGACACTAATAACACCGGGGAGCTGTCTTTT
CAIGWDTNNTGELSF
>.|TRBV6-2/TRBV6-3|TRBJ2-2|.
TGTGCCAGCAGTTACTCGATAGGGACAACCAGCGGGGAGCAGTTTTTT
CASSYSIGTTSGEQFF
>.|TRBV4-2|TRBJ2-7|TRBD2
TGTGCCAGCAGCCAAGATAGGACTAGAGGGTACTACAAGCAGTACTTC
CASSQDRTRGYYKQYF
>.|TRBV5-5|TRBJ2-2|TRBD2
TGTGCCAGCGGTGGGACTAGCGTCTACATCGGGGAGCTATTTTTT
CASGGTSVYIGELFF
>.|TRBV4-3|TRBJ2-2|.
TGCGCCAGCAGCCAAGACGGAGGGGAGCTGTTTTTT
CASSQDGGELFF
>many|TRBV5-1|TRBJ2-5|TRBD1
TGCGCCAGCGCACAGGGGAACGAAAAGACCCAGTACTTC
CASAQGNEKTQYF
>.|TRBV4-2|TRBJ2-2|TRBD2
TGTGCCAGCAACCAAGATCAGGTGGGAGGGGAGTTGATTTTT
CASNQDQVGGELIF
>.|TRBV11-1|TRBJ2-5|TRBD2
TGTGCCAGCACCCTCACGGGACTAGCGGGAGAGACACAGCATTTC
CASTLTGLAGETQHF
>few|TRBV29-1|TRBJ1-1|.
TGCAGTGTTGCCCCAGGTTGGGGGATGAACACTGAAGCCCTCTTT
CSVAPGWGMNTEALF
>.|TRBV7-8|TRBJ2-5|.
TGTGCCAGAAGCTTATACCCCTTAGGCGAGACACAGTACTTC
CARSLYPLGETQYF
>once|TRBV5-6|TRBJ2-6|.
TGTGCCAGCAGCTTGGGCCGGATAGGGAAGGCTGGGGCCAACGTCCTGACTTTC
CASSLGRIGKAGANVLTF
>once|TRBV29-1|TRBJ1-2|.
TGCAGCCTTGGTACACTCAACTATGGCTACACCTTC
CSLGTLNYGYTF
>once|TRBV28|TRBJ1-3|.
TGTGCCGGCAGTCTTTCAGGGAACGACACCATATATTTT
CAGSLSGNDTIYF